This T cell receptor beta chain was sequenced during a study of blood T cells in healthy people across ages. Study outcomes and limitations: The CMV status of each donor remained undetermined, and this could have confounded shifts in expanded clonotypes.

Worth noting for this clonotype: Its antigen is not known.

Germline V lookup: CDR1 MNHNY, CDR2 SVGAGI (reference sequence). This CDR3 spans 14 amino acids. V was pared by 3 bases and J by 0 bases, with 8 bases between. The authors ran a second PCR of about 7 to 12 cycles using a sample-barcoded 5' primer and a J-beta primer mix. MiXCR was run by TCRdb on the 5' RACE reads, yielding one entry per CDR3 protein. Among over 1,500,000 distinct CDR3 sequences listed, 35% to 50% were seen once. Sequencing used blood. The origin of this receptor is a human donor in good health. The chain links TRBV6-6 to TRBJ1-2; no clear D gene. The CDR3 nucleotides are TGTGCCAGCAGTTATTTGGATCCTAACTATGGCTACACCTTC. Translation gives CASSYLDPNYGYTF.